The T cell receptor beta chain described here comes from a study of T-cell memory formation after mild COVID-19. Germline lookup yields CDR1 SGHTA and CDR2 FQGTGA. With 1 base removed from V and 4 bases from J, the gap between germline ends came to 14 bases. The CDR3 consists of 15 residues. A 5'RACE reaction primed in the constant segment made cDNA libraries of TCR alpha and TCR beta, and these carried sample barcodes and UMIs. TCRdb re-analysed the 5' RACE reads in MiXCR, keeping a single row per CDR3 protein. The table includes 100,000 to 120,000 distinct CDR3 sequences, about 20% detected once. This clonotype was detected a few times.

The chain is built from TRBV7-3 and TRBJ2-7, with TRBD1 as a possible D gene (5 bases). This receptor was obtained from a man younger than 35 who had mild COVID-19 (a few samples of this study predate the infection). Cell type and time point are not known. The specimen was PBMCs or a T cell subset sorted from them (not recorded which). CDR3 bases: TGTGCCAGCAGCTTAAAAACAGGCCCGGAGTACGAGCAGTACTTC. It translates to CASSLKTGPEYEQYF.